Listed below are T cell receptor beta chains from one sample, sequenced in a study of T-cell memory formation after mild COVID-19. TCRdb reprocessed the 5' RACE reads via MiXCR and lists one record per CDR3 protein. The sample gives under 400,000 distinct CDR3 sequences, around 21% of which show up once; around an eighth is in the top ten. Sequences were obtained from PBMCs or a T cell subset sorted from them (not recorded which). The receptor set was obtained from an adult woman who had mild COVID-19 (a few samples of this study predate the infection). Cell type and time point are not known. Each CDR3 is given with its conserved first and last residue. Fields, in order: V gene, D gene, CDR3 length, J gene, clone size, CDR3 DNA, CDR3 protein. A D gene is named only where the DNA matches it firmly. Some rows have no size entry. The others give once, few or many, or a class for an expanded clone.

>TRBV7-8|TRBD1|15|TRBJ2-7|few
TGTGCCAGCAGCACCCAAGACAGGGACCCCTACGAGCAGTACTTC
CASSTQDRDPYEQYF
>TRBV7-9|.|13|TRBJ1-2|few
TGTGCCAGCAGCTTAAGCGGTGCCTATGGCTACACCTTC
CASSLSGAYGYTF
>TRBV7-2|TRBD1|14|TRBJ1-1|.
TGTGCCAGCAGCTCGCTAGACAGGGTTACTGAAGCTTTCTTT
CASSSLDRVTEAFF
>TRBV7-9|TRBD1|14|TRBJ1-5|.
TGTGCCAGCAGCTACGGGACAGGGGGCCAGCCCCAGCATTTT
CASSYGTGGQPQHF
>TRBV13|.|13|TRBJ1-6|.
TGTGCCAGCAGCCAGTTCGCGGTTTCACCCCTCCACTTT
CASSQFAVSPLHF
>TRBV4-1|TRBD2|14|TRBJ2-3|few
TGCGCCAGCAGCGGTCGGGAGGGGTCAGATACGCAGTATTTT
CASSGREGSDTQYF
>TRBV7-2|.|15|TRBJ2-5|.
TGTGCCAGCAGCCAATTCCGGGACGGTCAAGAGACCCAGTACTTC
CASSQFRDGQETQYF
>TRBV4-3|.|15|TRBJ1-6|few
TGCGCCAGCAGCCACTTGGACAGCAGAAATTCACCCCTCCACTTT
CASSHLDSRNSPLHF
>TRBV10-3|TRBD2|11|TRBJ2-3|.
TGTGCCGTAGGGAGGGCAGATACGCAGTATTTT
CAVGRADTQYF
>TRBV7-2|.|13|TRBJ1-2|.
TGTGCCAGCAGCATGACAAGTCTAGCTGGCTACACCTTC
CASSMTSLAGYTF
>TRBV28|.|15|TRBJ1-5|.
TGTGCCAGCGGACGCCTGGCCCTTAGCAATCAGCCCCAGCATTTT
CASGRLALSNQPQHF
>TRBV25-1|TRBD1|14|TRBJ2-7|.
TGTGCCAGCACCCCGGGACAGGGGGGCCACGAGCAGTACTTC
CASTPGQGGHEQYF
>TRBV12-3/TRBV12-4|TRBD1|14|TRBJ2-7|.
TGTGCCAGCAGTGACAGGGAGAACTCCTACGAGCAGTACTTC
CASSDRENSYEQYF
>TRBV4-2|.|14|TRBJ2-4|few
TGTGCCAGCAGCCAAGGCAGGGTCAAAAACATTCAGTACTTC
CASSQGRVKNIQYF
>TRBV7-8|TRBD1|21|TRBJ2-1|.
TGTGCCAGCAGCTATCGAAACACCGGGACAGGGGTAGGGAGCTCCTACAATGAGCAGTTCTTC
CASSYRNTGTGVGSSYNEQFF
>TRBV5-6|.|14|TRBJ2-7|few
TGTGCCAGCAGCTCGCGCGGGGTCCCCTACGAGCAGTACTTC
CASSSRGVPYEQYF
>TRBV20-1|TRBD2|15|TRBJ2-3|few
TGCAGTGCTTTTAATCCGGGACTAGTAACAGATACGCAGTATTTT
CSAFNPGLVTDTQYF
>TRBV6-5|TRBD1|15|TRBJ1-4|few
TGTGCCAGCAGTCCGCTGACAGGGGGTCGCGAAAAACTGTTTTTT
CASSPLTGGREKLFF
>TRBV7-9|.|13|TRBJ2-1|.
TGTGCCAGCAGCCCGGGCCTAACCAGTGAGCAGTTCTTC
CASSPGLTSEQFF
>TRBV21-1|.|14|TRBJ1-1|few
TGTGCCAGCACCGAGGGGGAGAGGAACACTGAAGCTTTCTTT
CASTEGERNTEAFF
>TRBV29-1|TRBD1|14|TRBJ1-2|.
TGCAGCGTTGGGTCCAGGGGGCGTAACTATGGCTACACCTTC
CSVGSRGRNYGYTF
>TRBV9|.|17|TRBJ2-1|few
TGTGCCAGCAGCGCAACTATCACCCAGAGCTCCTACAATGAGCAGTTCTTC
CASSATITQSSYNEQFF
>TRBV3-1|.|12|TRBJ2-4|.
TGTGCCAGCAGCCAAGGGGTCCTGAAAGTGTACTTC
CASSQGVLKVYF
>TRBV20-1|.|16|TRBJ2-2|few
TGCAGTGCTAGAGATTGGCAGTCCCCCAACACCGGGGAGCTGTTTTTT
CSARDWQSPNTGELFF
>TRBV20-1|.|12|TRBJ2-3|few
TGCAGTGTTTCTGAGGTCTCAGATACGCAGTATTTT
CSVSEVSDTQYF
>TRBV7-2|.|13|TRBJ2-5|few
TGTGCCAGCAGCTTAGACCGGAAAGAGACCCAGTACTTC
CASSLDRKETQYF
>TRBV7-2|.|11|TRBJ1-6|few
TGTGCCAGCAGCGATGGACTGGAGCGTGATTTC
CASSDGLERDF
>TRBV4-3|.|16|TRBJ2-2|few
TGCGCCAGCAGCCAAGGGGCTAGCTGGGACACCGGGGAGCTGTTTTTT
CASSQGASWDTGELFF
>TRBV11-2|.|14|TRBJ1-2|.
TGTGCCAGCAGCTTAGCAGGGGCTAACTATGGCTACACCTTC
CASSLAGANYGYTF
>TRBV4-1|.|15|TRBJ1-1|.
TGCGCCAGCAGCCAAGTACTGGGGACGAACACTGAAGCTTTCTTT
CASSQVLGTNTEAFF
>TRBV6-5|.|14|TRBJ1-4|.
TGTGCCAGCGGGCATAGATGGGGTAATGAAAAACTGTTTTTT
CASGHRWGNEKLFF
>TRBV5-4|TRBD2|16|TRBJ2-7|few
TGTGCCAGCAGCCTGAGGCCGGGAGGGCCGACCTACGAGCAGTACTTC
CASSLRPGGPTYEQYF
>TRBV7-9|.|11|TRBJ2-7|.
TGTGCCAGCAGCTTTGGGTTCGAGCAGTACTTC
CASSFGFEQYF
>TRBV4-1|.|14|TRBJ2-3|.
TGCGCCAGCAGCCACGCTACTTGGTCAGATACGCAGTATTTT
CASSHATWSDTQYF
>TRBV12-3/TRBV12-4|.|13|TRBJ1-5|few
TGTGCCAGCAGTTTAAGGACTTATGACCCCCAGCATTTT
CASSLRTYDPQHF
>TRBV27|TRBD2|14|TRBJ2-7|many
TGTGCCAGCAGTCCGCTACTAGCGGGGAGGGAGCAGTACTTC
CASSPLLAGREQYF
>TRBV27|TRBD2|16|TRBJ2-5|.
TGTGCCAGCAGTTCCCCCACGGCGGGAGGGCCAGGGACACAGTACTTC
CASSSPTAGGPGTQYF
>TRBV7-6|.|13|TRBJ2-2|.
TGTGCCAGCAGCCTAGGGAGGAGCGGGGAGCTGTTTTTT
CASSLGRSGELFF
>TRBV12-3/TRBV12-4|.|14|TRBJ1-3|few
TGTGCCAGTGGGGCAGTAGACTCTGGAAACACCATATATTTT
CASGAVDSGNTIYF
>TRBV12-3/TRBV12-4|.|13|TRBJ1-2|few
TGTGCCAGCAGCCAAACAGGGACGGGCGGCTACACCTTC
CASSQTGTGGYTF
>TRBV4-1|.|15|TRBJ2-7|.
TGCGCCAGCAGCCAAGGGTACGGGAACGACTACGAGCAGTACTTC
CASSQGYGNDYEQYF
>TRBV7-2|TRBD2|15|TRBJ2-1|few
TGTGCCAGCAGCTTCACCGGGACTAGCGGAAATGAGCAGTTCTTC
CASSFTGTSGNEQFF
>TRBV7-9|TRBD2|15|TRBJ2-7|.
TGTGCCAGCAGCCCAACTAGCGGGGTGCCCTACGAGCAGTACTTC
CASSPTSGVPYEQYF
>TRBV6-6|.|15|TRBJ2-1|.
TGTGCCAGCAGTTTCCGGGACCCTGGGAGGAATGAGCAGTTCTTC
CASSFRDPGRNEQFF
>TRBV19|TRBD1|15|TRBJ2-7|few
TGTGCCAGTAGTTTTACGACAGGGAGCTCCTACGAGCAGTACTTC
CASSFTTGSSYEQYF